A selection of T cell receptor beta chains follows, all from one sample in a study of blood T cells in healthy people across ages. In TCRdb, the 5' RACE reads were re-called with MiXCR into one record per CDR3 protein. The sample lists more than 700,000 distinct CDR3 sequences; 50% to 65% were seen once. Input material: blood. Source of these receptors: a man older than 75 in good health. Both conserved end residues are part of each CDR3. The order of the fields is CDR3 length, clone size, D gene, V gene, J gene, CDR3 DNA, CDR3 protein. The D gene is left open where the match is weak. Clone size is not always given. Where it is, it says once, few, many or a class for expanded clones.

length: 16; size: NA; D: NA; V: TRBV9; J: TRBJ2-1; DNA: TGTGCCAGCAGCTCACATGCGGGCGGAACCTACAATGAGCAGTTCTTC; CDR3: CASSSHAGGTYNEQFF
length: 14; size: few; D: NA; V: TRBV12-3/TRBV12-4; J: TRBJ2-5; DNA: TGTGCCAGCAGTTTGTCTGGGGCGGGAGAGACCCAGTACTTC; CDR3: CASSLSGAGETQYF
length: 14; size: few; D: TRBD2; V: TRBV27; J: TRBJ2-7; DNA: TGTGCCAGCAGTCTTAGCGGGAGGGGATACGAGCAGTACTTC; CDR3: CASSLSGRGYEQYF
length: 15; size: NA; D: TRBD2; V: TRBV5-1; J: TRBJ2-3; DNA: TGCGCCAGCAGCCCCACGGCGGGAGTGACAGATACGCAGTATTTT; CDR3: CASSPTAGVTDTQYF
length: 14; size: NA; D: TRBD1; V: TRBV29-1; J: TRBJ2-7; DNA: TGCAGCGTGGTGGGACAGGGGGCCCCCTACGAGCAGTACTTC; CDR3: CSVVGQGAPYEQYF
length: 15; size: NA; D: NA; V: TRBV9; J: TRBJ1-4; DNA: TGTGCCAGCAGCGTTAGTCAGACAACTAATGAAAAACTGTTTTTT; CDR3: CASSVSQTTNEKLFF
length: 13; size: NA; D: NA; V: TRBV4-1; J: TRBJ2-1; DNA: TGCGCCAGCAGCCAAGTGGGAACAAAGAAGCAGTTCTTC; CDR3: CASSQVGTKKQFF
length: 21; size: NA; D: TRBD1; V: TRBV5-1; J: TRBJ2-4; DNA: TGCGCCAGCAGCCGCGGACAGGGGTTGGGTCTAGCTGCTGCGGCCAAAAACATTCAGTACTTC; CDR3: CASSRGQGLGLAAAAKNIQYF
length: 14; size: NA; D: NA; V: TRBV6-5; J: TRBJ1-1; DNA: TGTGCCAGCAGTCTACAGGGATCGGTCACTGAAGCTTTCTTT; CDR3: CASSLQGSVTEAFF
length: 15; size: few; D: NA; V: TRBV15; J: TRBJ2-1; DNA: TGTGCCACCCAGGCGTGGGCGGAGGTCGGCAATGAGCAGTTCTTC; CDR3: CATQAWAEVGNEQFF
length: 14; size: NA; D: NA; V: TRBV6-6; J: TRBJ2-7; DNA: TGTGCCAGCAACCCGGAGCGACAGAGCTACGAGCAGTACTTC; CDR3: CASNPERQSYEQYF
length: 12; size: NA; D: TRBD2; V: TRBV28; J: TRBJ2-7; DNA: TGTGCCAGCGGTAGCGGGACCTACGAGCAGTACTTC; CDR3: CASGSGTYEQYF
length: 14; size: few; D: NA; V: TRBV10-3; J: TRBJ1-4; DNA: TGTGCCATCAGTGAGTCTTCTCTTAATGAAAAACTGTTTTTT; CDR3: CAISESSLNEKLFF
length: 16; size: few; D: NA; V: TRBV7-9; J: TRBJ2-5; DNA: TGTGCCAGCAGCTTATTAGGTACGGGGGATCAAGAGACCCAGTACTTC; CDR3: CASSLLGTGDQETQYF
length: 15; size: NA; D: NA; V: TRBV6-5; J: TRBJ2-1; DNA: TGTGCCAGCAGTTACTCTGCAGGGGTCCACAATGAGCAGTTCTTC; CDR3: CASSYSAGVHNEQFF
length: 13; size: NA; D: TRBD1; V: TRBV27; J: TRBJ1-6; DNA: TGTGCCAGCAGCCGGGACAGGGGGCTACCCCTCCACTTT; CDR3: CASSRDRGLPLHF
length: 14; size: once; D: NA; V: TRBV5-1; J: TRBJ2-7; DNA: TGCGCCAGCAGCGTGGACGGGATCTCCTACGAGCAGTACTTC; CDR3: CASSVDGISYEQYF
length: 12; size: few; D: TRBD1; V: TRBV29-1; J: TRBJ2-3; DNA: TGCAGCGTATTACAGGGGACGGATACGCAGTATTTT; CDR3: CSVLQGTDTQYF
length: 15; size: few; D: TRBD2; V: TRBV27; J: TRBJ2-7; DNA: TGTGCCAGCAGTTTCGGACTAGCGGGGCACTACGAGCAGTACTTC; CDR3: CASSFGLAGHYEQYF
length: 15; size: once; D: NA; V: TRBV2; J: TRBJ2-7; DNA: TGTGCCAGCAGTGTGTGGACGGACAGCTCCTACGAGCAGTACTTC; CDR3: CASSVWTDSSYEQYF
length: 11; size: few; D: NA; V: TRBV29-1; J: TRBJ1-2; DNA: TGCAGCGTTGAAGATCCTCCGGGCTACACCTTC; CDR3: CSVEDPPGYTF
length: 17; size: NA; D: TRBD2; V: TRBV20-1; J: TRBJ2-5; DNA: TGCAGTGCCTTAGTACTAGCGGGACAATTATCATACAATGAGCAGTACTTC; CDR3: CSALVLAGQLSYNEQYF